This paragraph covers one T cell receptor beta chain sequence. Its antigen is not yet known. Per-nucleotide qualities are absent, and no much larger clonotype sits a single base away. This sample stems from a study of PD-1 blockade in classical Hodgkin lymphoma (dated by TCRdb to the early 2020s). Broadly, across the study: Nivolumab dosing was 3 mg/kg intravenously every 2 weeks, continuing until either disease progression or unacceptable toxicity. The study used CyTOF and TCR beta sequencing to define a peripheral blood immune signature of response to PD-1 blockade in classical Hodgkin lymphoma.

Genomic DNA was isolated using the Qiagen DNeasy kit from unsorted PBMCs as well as from negatively selected CD4+ and CD8+ fractions. Using primers that anneal to V and J segments, immunoSEQ multiplex PCR amplified the TCR beta CDR3 regions. A synthetic immune receptor repertoire was used to minimize amplification bias, and any remaining bias was removed computationally after sequencing. The study's own analysis went as follows. Custom Python scripts were used to quantify repertoire diversity as the Shannon entropy index. Unsorted, CD4+ and CD8+ repertoires were examined separately, except in combined analyses, for which CD4+ and CD8+ sequences were merged in silico. Clonal expansion was defined as a frequency increase of at least 2-fold after treatment compared with C1D1, and clones undetected at baseline were assigned a pseudocount of 0.5. Singleton clones were defined as clones with 0 or 1 copy at C1D1, and non-singleton clones were defined as clones with 2 or more copies. Clones expanded in unsorted samples were annotated as CD4+, CD8+ or unknown by matching protein sequences in sorted samples from the same patient. Wilcoxon tests on paired samples were used to test diversity changes from C1D1 to C4D1. TCRdb took over this immuneACCESS table, retaining in-frame rearrangements with V and J assigned. Such tables are incomplete; in checked studies, under half of the missing clones stem from an unresolved V gene, and the remainder is unexplained. V, J and clone size are taken as reported in that table, and D and trimming were inferred from the DNA itself. The sample table holds about 86,000 clones, of which 75% to 90% were seen once. The leading ten clones occupy 20% to 25% of the sample.

CDR1 LNHDA and CDR2 SQIVND are derived from the germline V gene (reference sequence). The CDR3 has 16 amino acids, counting the end cysteine and phenylalanine. The kept DNA is CDR3 alone, 48 bases in frame from the first base. Trimming removed 1 base from V and 2 bases from J; the gene matches leave 6 bases unexplained. The time point label here, explained by the study, means: cycle 1 day 1 (C1D1), immediately before nivolumab initiation. Every trial patient had relapsed following autologous stem cell transplantation, and prior brentuximab vedotin exposure was what differed among cohorts A, B and C. The trial cohort included around 60 patients with relapsed/refractory classical Hodgkin lymphoma, and each patient had a best overall response of complete response, partial response or progressive disease. Single-agent nivolumab was administered to trial patients in the multi-cohort phase II CheckMate 205 trial. An independent review committee assessed best overall response by applying the 2007 International Working Group response criteria. Trial PBMCs were obtained immediately prior to nivolumab initiation (C1D1) and on therapy at cycle 2 day 1 and cycle 4 day 1. Peripheral blood was collected in 8 mL Vacutainer Cell Preparation Tubes, from which PBMCs were isolated by centrifugation and then cryopreserved.

Study-wide conclusions, independent of this receptor: The study was restricted to a single clinical trial cohort, and the causes of repertoire differences, possibly disease activity or prior therapy, were left undefined. Newly diagnosed patients were reported to have lower baseline TCR diversity than healthy donors, and relapsed/refractory patients were reported to have lower baseline TCR diversity still. Trial patients achieving complete response had baseline diversity similar to newly diagnosed patients, whereas partial responders and progressors had significantly lower diversity. A significant rise by C4D1 was seen in CD4+ but not CD8+ TCR diversity (p=0.0027 vs p=0.16), with the rise being most apparent in complete responders (p=0.02). Diversity was lower in patients who began nivolumab less than 1 year after ASCT, so these patients were left out of later analyses to avoid confounding by immune reconstitution.

This TCR derives from a human donor with classical Hodgkin lymphoma. The sequence joins TRBV19 to TRBJ2-3; the central 7 bases match TRBD1. Sequencing was performed on peripheral blood mononuclear cells (PBMCs), taken at baseline. The nucleotides are TGTGCCAGTAGTATAGGACCAGGGACAGACACAGATACGCAGTATTTT. Its coded protein is CASSIGPGTDTDTQYF.